One T cell receptor beta chain is described in this entry. The antigen remains unidentified. The sample belongs to a study of T-cell reconstitution after alpha-beta-depleted transplantation in children. Study results and limitations: Newly produced T cells mostly provided counts and TCRbeta diversity after one year, as hyperexpanded clones declined. About two months after transplant, alpha-beta T cells reportedly came from several hundred expanded graft clones.

Germline V gene data show CDR1 as SGHDN and CDR2 as FVKESK. The CDR3 has 13 residues. Trimming pared 2 bases from V and 4 bases from J, leaving 8 bases between. As it was prepared, the TCRbeta library received unique molecular identifiers. TCRdb re-derived calls from the PCR reads in MiXCR, one entry per CDR3 protein. The sample yields 610,000 or so distinct CDR3 sequences, around 27% seen once. The chain employs TRBV14 and TRBJ1-2; no clear D gene. This receptor was identified in a boy under two years old with Wiskott-Aldrich syndrome, due to receive a stem cell transplant. The source was PBMCs, collected before TCRalphabeta/CD19-depleted stem cell transplant. This chain's CDR3 is CASSQLNSYGYTF. The CDR3, as DNA: TGTGCCAGCAGCCAATTAAATAGCTATGGCTACACCTTC.